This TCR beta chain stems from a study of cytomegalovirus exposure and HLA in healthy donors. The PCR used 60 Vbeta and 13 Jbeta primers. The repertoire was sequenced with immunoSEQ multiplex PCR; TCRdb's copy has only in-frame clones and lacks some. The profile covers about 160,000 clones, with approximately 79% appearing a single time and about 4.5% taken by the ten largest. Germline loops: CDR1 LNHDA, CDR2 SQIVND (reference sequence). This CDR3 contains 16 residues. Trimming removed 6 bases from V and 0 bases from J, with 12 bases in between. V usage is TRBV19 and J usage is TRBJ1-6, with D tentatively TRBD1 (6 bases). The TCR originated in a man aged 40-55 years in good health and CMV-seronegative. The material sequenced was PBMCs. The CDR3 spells CASRLQGSSYNSPLHF. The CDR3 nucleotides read TGTGCCAGTAGGCTACAGGGAAGCTCCTATAATTCACCCCTCCACTTT.